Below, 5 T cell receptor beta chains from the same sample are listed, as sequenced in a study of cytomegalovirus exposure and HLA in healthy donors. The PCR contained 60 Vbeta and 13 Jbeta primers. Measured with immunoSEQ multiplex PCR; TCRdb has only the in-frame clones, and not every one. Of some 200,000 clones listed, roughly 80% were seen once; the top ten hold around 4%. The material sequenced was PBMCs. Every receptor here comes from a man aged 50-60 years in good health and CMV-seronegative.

As DNA, the CDR3 is TGTGCCAGCACCTCAGCACAGGGGGCGCACCAGCCCCAGCATTTT. Translating it yields CASTSAQGAHQPQHF. The rearrangement links TRBV6-1 to TRBJ1-5; TRBD1 aligns across 9 bases. The V segment lost 7 bases and the J segment 7 bases; nucleotides outside the gene matches: 11. This CDR3 is built from 15 residues. Per the germline V gene, CDR1 is MNHNS and CDR2 is SASEGT.

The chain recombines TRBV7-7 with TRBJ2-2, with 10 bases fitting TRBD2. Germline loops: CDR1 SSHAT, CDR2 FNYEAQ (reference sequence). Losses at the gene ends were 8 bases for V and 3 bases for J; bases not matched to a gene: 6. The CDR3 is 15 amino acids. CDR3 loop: CASVSGTSDTGELFF. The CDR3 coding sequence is TGTGCCAGCGTTTCCGGGACTAGCGACACCGGGGAGCTGTTTTTT.

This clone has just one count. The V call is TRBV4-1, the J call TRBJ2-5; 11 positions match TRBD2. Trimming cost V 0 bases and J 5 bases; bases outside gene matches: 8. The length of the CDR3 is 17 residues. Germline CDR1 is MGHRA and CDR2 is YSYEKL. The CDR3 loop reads CASSQDTLAGGWETQYF. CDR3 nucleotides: TGCGCCAGCAGCCAAGACACCCTAGCGGGGGGCTGGGAGACCCAGTACTTC.

In nucleotides, the CDR3 is TGTGCCAGCAGTGACCCCTCGGGGGGGACGGGTCAATACGAGCAGTACTTC. Protein: CASSDPSGGTGQYEQYF. This chain links TRBV25-1 with TRBJ2-7, with TRBD2 matching 8 bases. CDR3 length equals 17 residues. Trimming cost V 3 bases and J 4 bases; bases outside gene matches: 14. Germline assignment: CDR1 MGHDK and CDR2 SYGVNS.

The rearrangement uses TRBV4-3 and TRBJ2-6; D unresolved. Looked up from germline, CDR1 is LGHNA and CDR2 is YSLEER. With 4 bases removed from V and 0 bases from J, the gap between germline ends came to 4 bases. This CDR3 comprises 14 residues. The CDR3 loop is CASSPYSGANVLTF. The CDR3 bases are TGCGCCAGCAGCCCCTACTCTGGGGCCAACGTCCTGACTTTC.